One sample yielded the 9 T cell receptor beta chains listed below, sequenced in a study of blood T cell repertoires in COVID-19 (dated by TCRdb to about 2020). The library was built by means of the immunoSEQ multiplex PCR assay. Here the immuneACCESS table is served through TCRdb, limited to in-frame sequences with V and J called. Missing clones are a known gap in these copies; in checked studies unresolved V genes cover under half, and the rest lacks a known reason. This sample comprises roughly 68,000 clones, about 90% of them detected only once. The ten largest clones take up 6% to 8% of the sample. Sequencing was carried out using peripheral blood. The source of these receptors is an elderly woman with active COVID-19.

As DNA, the CDR3 is TGCAGCGTTGTGGCTAGTCCCTATGATGAGCAGTTCTTC. Protein sequence: CSVVASPYDEQFF. The chain recombines TRBV29-1 with TRBJ2-1; D is unclear. Germline V gene sequence: CDR1 SQVTM, CDR2 ANQGSEA. The CDR3 has 13 amino acids. V dropped 4 bases and J dropped 8 bases, with 15 bases sitting between them.

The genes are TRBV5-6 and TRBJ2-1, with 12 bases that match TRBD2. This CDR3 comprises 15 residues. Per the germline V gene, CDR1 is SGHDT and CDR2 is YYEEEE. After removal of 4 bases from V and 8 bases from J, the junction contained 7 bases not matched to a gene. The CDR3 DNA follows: TGTGCCAGCAGCCCAGGACTAGCGGGAATTTATGAGCAGTTCTTC. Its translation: CASSPGLAGIYEQFF.

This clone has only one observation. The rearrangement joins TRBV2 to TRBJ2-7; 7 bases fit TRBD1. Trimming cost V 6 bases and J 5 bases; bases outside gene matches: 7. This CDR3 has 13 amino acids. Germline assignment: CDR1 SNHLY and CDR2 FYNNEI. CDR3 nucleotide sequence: TGTGCCAGCAGCGGTGACAGGGCCGACGAGCAGTACTTC. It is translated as CASSGDRADEQYF.

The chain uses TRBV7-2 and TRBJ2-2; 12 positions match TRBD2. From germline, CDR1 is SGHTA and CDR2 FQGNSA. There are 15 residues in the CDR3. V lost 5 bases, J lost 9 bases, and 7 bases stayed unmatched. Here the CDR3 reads CASSPPSGRARELFF. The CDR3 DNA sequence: TGTGCCAGCAGCCCACCTAGCGGGAGGGCCCGGGAGCTGTTTTTT.

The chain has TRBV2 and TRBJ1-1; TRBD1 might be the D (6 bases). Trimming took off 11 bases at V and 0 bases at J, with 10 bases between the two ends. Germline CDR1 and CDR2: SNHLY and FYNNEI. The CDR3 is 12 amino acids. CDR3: CAGQKMNTEAFF. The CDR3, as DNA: TGTGCCGGACAGAAGATGAACACTGAAGCTTTCTTT. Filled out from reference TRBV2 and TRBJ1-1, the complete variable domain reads EPEVTQTPSHQVTQMGQEVILRCVPISNHLYFYWYRQILGQKVEFLVSFYNNEISEKSEIFDDQFSVERPDGSNFTLKIRSTKLEDSAMYFCAGQKMNTEAFFGQGTRLTVV.

In DNA, the CDR3 is TGCAGTGCTAGTCCTGGCTTAGGCTACACCTTC. Translation gives CSASPGLGYTF. This rearrangement joins TRBV20-1 to TRBJ1-2; D uncertain. The CDR3 has 11 residues. The V and J ends lost 3 bases and 8 bases respectively, with 10 bases between them. Germline V CDR1 and CDR2: DFQATT, SNEGSKA (reference sequence).

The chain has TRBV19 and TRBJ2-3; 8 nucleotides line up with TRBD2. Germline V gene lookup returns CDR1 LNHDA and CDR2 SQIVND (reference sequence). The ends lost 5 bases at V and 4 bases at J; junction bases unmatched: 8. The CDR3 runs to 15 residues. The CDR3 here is CASSAGLDLADTQYF. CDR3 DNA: TGTGCCAGTAGTGCGGGACTAGATTTGGCAGATACGCAGTATTTT. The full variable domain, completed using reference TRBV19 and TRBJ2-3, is DGGITQSPKYLFRKEGQNVTLSCEQNLNHDAMYWYRQDPGQGLRLIYYSQIVNDFQKGDIAEGYSVSREKKESFPLTVTSAQKNPTAFYLCASSAGLDLADTQYFGPGTRLTVL.

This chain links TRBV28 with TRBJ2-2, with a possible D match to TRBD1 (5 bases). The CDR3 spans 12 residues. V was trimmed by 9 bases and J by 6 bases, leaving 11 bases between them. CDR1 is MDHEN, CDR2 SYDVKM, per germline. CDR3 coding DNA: TGTGCCAGTGACAGCACGGCCGGGGAGCTGTTTTTT. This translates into CASDSTAGELFF.

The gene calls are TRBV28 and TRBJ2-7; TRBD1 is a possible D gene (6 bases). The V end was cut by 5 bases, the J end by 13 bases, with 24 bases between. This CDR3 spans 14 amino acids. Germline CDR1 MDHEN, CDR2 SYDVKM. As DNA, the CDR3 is TGTGCCAGCAGTCCGGGGACACGGAGGTTTGGAGGTTACTTC. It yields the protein CASSPGTRRFGGYF.